This TCR beta chain came from a study of cytomegalovirus exposure and HLA in healthy donors. A word on this clone: The antigen remains unidentified.

Study observations and caveats: On later analysis, the bulk of CMV-associated TCR beta chains appeared to be HLA-restricted.

PCR involved 60 Vbeta and 13 Jbeta primers. Profiled with immunoSEQ multiplex PCR; TCRdb holds only in-frame clones, not every one. The sample shows over 150,000 clones, roughly 80% of them seen only once. CDR3 length: 14 amino acids. The germline CDR1 and CDR2 sequences are MRHNA and SNTAGT. V lost 4 bases, J lost 10 bases, and 9 bases stayed unmatched. Sequencing was done on a sample of PBMCs. This rearrangement joins TRBV6-4 to TRBJ2-1; 8 nucleotides agree with TRBD1. This TCR was sampled from a human donor in good health. The CDR3 region has the DNA TGTGCCAGCAGTGCCATACCAGGGGGCAACGAGCAGTTCTTC. It translates to CASSAIPGGNEQFF.